These 21 T cell receptor beta chains were all obtained from the same sample, sequenced in a study of graft-versus-host responses after intestinal transplantation. The table came from immunoSEQ multiplex PCR; TCRdb's copy has only in-frame clones and leaves some out. This repertoire shows 80,000 to 90,000 clones, roughly 89% found once; its top ten account for roughly 0.3%. Antigens for these TCRs are unknown. The source was unstimulated CD4+ T cells sorted from spleen or lymph node cells, collected before intestinal transplant. Receptors originate from a human donor who received an intestinal transplant.

V gene TRBV7-2 combines with J gene TRBJ2-1; D may be TRBD1 or TRBD2 (5 bases each). Trimming took off 5 bases at V and 4 bases at J, with 15 bases between the two ends. The CDR3 loop spans 15 amino acids. Germline V gene data show CDR1 as SGHTA and CDR2 as FQGNSA. CDR3 in amino acids: CASSPGWGIYNEQFF. In DNA form, the CDR3 reads TGTGCCAGCAGCCCAGGATGGGGGATTTACAATGAGCAGTTCTTC.

The chain employs TRBV6-6 and TRBJ2-1; TRBD1 or TRBD2 may be the D gene (7 bases each). The CDR3 extends over 16 amino acids. Germline assignment: CDR1 MNHNY and CDR2 SVGAGI (reference sequence). Trimming took off 6 bases at V and 7 bases at J, with 22 bases between the two ends. This chain's CDR3 is CASSHRRAGGENEQFF. The CDR3 DNA sequence: TGTGCCAGCAGCCATAGGAGGGCAGGGGGGGAGAATGAGCAGTTCTTC.

This rearrangement joins TRBV27 to TRBJ1-1; D is possibly TRBD1 (5 bases). CDR1 and CDR2 (germline): MNHEY, SMNVEV (reference sequence). V was cut by 4 bases and J by 4 bases, with 13 bases left in between. CDR3 length: 14 residues. CDR3: CASSWGREGTEAFF. The CDR3 DNA reads TGTGCCAGCAGTTGGGGGAGGGAGGGCACTGAAGCTTTCTTT.

V is TRBV28 and J is TRBJ1-2, with D maybe TRBD1 (6 bases). V lost 5 bases and J lost 8, with 18 bases in between. The germline CDR1 and CDR2 sequences are MDHEN and SYDVKM. The CDR3 extends over 14 amino acids. This CDR3 is CASSPAPQGPGYTF. The CDR3 DNA reads as TGTGCCAGCAGTCCAGCGCCACAGGGACCCGGCTACACCTTC.

This chain links TRBV7-2 with TRBJ1-2; perhaps TRBD1 as D (5 bases). V lost 0 bases to trimming and J lost 4 bases, with 6 bases between them. Germline CDR1 SGHTA, CDR2 FQGNSA. The length of the CDR3 is 13 residues. In DNA form, the CDR3 reads TGTGCCAGCAGCTTAGCGCAGGGCTATGGCTACACCTTC. Encoded protein: CASSLAQGYGYTF.

This chain connects TRBV2 to TRBJ1-5, with D unresolved. Germline CDR1 reads SNHLY; CDR2 reads FYNNEI. With 3 bases removed from V and 5 bases from J, the gap between germline ends came to 2 bases. The CDR3 is made up of 11 amino acids. Here the CDR3 DNA reads TGTGCCAGCAGTGATGATCAGCCCCAGCATTTT. Translation: CASSDDQPQHF.

The gene calls are TRBV2 and TRBJ2-3, with 8 bases identical to TRBD2. V gave up 6 bases and J gave up 5 bases; unmatched junction bases: 1. Germline loops: CDR1 SNHLY, CDR2 FYNNEI. This CDR3 has 12 residues. CDR3 sequence reads: CASRAGGDTQYF. The CDR3 bases are TGTGCCAGCAGGGCGGGGGGAGATACGCAGTATTTT.

The V call is TRBV19, the J call TRBJ1-2; a possible D gene is TRBD1 (6 bases). From germline, CDR1 is LNHDA and CDR2 SQIVND (reference sequence). This CDR3 has 16 residues. V was trimmed by 5 bases and J by 2 bases, leaving 18 bases between them. The CDR3, as DNA: TGTGCCAGTAGTCCAATGGCAGGGGATAGGAACTATGGCTACACCTTC. As protein: CASSPMAGDRNYGYTF. Together with reference TRBV19 and TRBJ1-2, the CDR3 gives the full variable domain: DGGITQSPKYLFRKEGQNVTLSCEQNLNHDAMYWYRQDPGQGLRLIYYSQIVNDFQKGDIAEGYSVSREKKESFPLTVTSAQKNPTAFYLCASSPMAGDRNYGYTFGSGTRLTVV.

This chain joins TRBV7-2 and TRBJ1-1, with D uncertain. The V end lost 2 bases, the J end lost 1 base, and 8 bases lay between the germline ends. The CDR3 runs to 14 residues. Germline CDR1 is SGHTA and CDR2 is FQGNSA. The DNA for the CDR3 is TGTGCCAGCAGCTTAATCGGGAGGAACACTGAAGCTTTCTTT. Its translation is CASSLIGRNTEAFF.

This chain links TRBV10-2 with TRBJ1-5; weak D call: TRBD1 (6 bases). CDR3 length: 13 amino acids. Germline V CDR1 and CDR2: WSHSY, SAAADI. V shed 7 bases and J shed 4 bases, with 11 bases lying between them. CDR3 amino acids: CASTLTGNQPQHF. The CDR3, as DNA: TGCGCCAGCACCCTAACAGGGAATCAGCCCCAGCATTTT.

The V call is TRBV6-5, the J call TRBJ2-7; TRBD1 agrees at 7 bases. Looked up from germline, CDR1 is MNHEY and CDR2 is SVGAGI. There are 14 residues in the CDR3. The V gene end was trimmed by 6 bases and the J gene end by 0 bases; junction bases not matched to a gene: 5. The CDR3 bases are TGTGCCAGCAGAACCGGGACAGCCTCCTACGAGCAGTACTTC. It is translated as CASRTGTASYEQYF.

The chain links TRBV4-1 to TRBJ1-5, with 9 bases identical to TRBD1. The length of the CDR3 is 17 residues. With 5 bases clipped from V and 4 bases from J, the junction kept 12 bases outside the gene matches. Germline assignment: CDR1 MGHRA and CDR2 YSYEKL. CDR3 protein: CASSTLQGAQGNQPQHF. In nucleotides, the CDR3 is TGCGCCAGCAGCACCTTACAGGGGGCGCAGGGAAATCAGCCCCAGCATTTT.

The chain recombines TRBV6-1 with TRBJ1-5, with D unresolved. CDR1 and CDR2 (germline): MNHNS, SASEGT. Trimming pared 7 bases from V and 0 bases from J, leaving 13 bases between. This CDR3 is built from 15 residues. CDR3 in DNA: TGTGCCAGCACTTTTACAGACGATAGCAATCAGCCCCAGCATTTT. Its protein is CASTFTDDSNQPQHF.

The chain links TRBV5-1 to TRBJ2-1; TRBD1 aligns across 7 bases. The CDR3 totals 15 residues. Germline CDR1 SGHRS, CDR2 YFSETQ. The J segment lost 0 bases and the V segment lost 4 bases, leaving 4 bases of the junction unmatched. The chain's CDR3 is CASSRTGDSYNEQFF. CDR3 bases: TGCGCCAGCAGCAGAACAGGGGACTCCTACAATGAGCAGTTCTTC. The variable domain in full, completed from reference TRBV5-1 and TRBJ2-1, reads KAGVTQTPRYLIKTRGQQVTLSCSPISGHRSVSWYQQTPGQGLQFLFEYFSETQRNKGNFPGRFSGRQFSNSRSEMNVSTLELGDSALYLCASSRTGDSYNEQFFGPGTRLTVL.

V gene TRBV6-1 combines with J gene TRBJ2-7, with 12 positions matching TRBD2. With 6 bases clipped from V and 6 bases from J, the junction kept 9 bases outside the gene matches. The germline V gene has CDR1 MNHNS and CDR2 SASEGT. The CDR3 has 15 residues. The CDR3 DNA reads as TGTGCCAGCAGCCCTGCTAGCGGGAGGGCCTTCGAGCAGTACTTC. It codes for CASSPASGRAFEQYF.

This sequence joins TRBV13 and TRBJ2-3; D not resolved. Germline CDR1 reads PRHDT; CDR2 reads FYEKMQ (reference sequence). The CDR3 extends over 15 amino acids. The germline V and J ends were trimmed by 3 bases and 4 bases, with 14 bases remaining between them. CDR3: CASSFPSGIADTQYF. CDR3 bases: TGTGCCAGCAGCTTTCCCTCTGGGATCGCAGATACGCAGTATTTT. Full variable domain (outside the CDR3, taken from reference TRBV13 and TRBJ2-3): AAGVIQSPRHLIKEKRETATLKCYPIPRHDTVYWYQQGPGQDPQFLISFYEKMQSDKGSIPDRFSAQQFSDYHSELNMSSLELGDSALYFCASSFPSGIADTQYFGPGTRLTVL.

The chain combines TRBV6-5 with TRBJ1-5; 8 bases match TRBD1. The J segment lost 2 bases and the V segment lost 4 bases, leaving 7 bases of the junction unmatched. The CDR3 covers 16 residues. In germline, CDR1 is MNHEY, CDR2 SVGAGI. The CDR3 sequence is CASSFSGGSGNQPQHF. CDR3 sequence (DNA): TGTGCCAGCAGTTTTTCAGGGGGCTCCGGCAATCAGCCCCAGCATTTT.

The J gene is TRBJ1-1, the V gene TRBV30, with D unresolved. The CDR3 totals 12 residues. The germline V gene encodes CDR1 GTSNPN and CDR2 SVGIG (reference sequence). Between the trimmed V and J ends, which lost 4 bases and 1 base, there was a span of 7 bases. As DNA, the CDR3 is TGTGCCTGGACGGAAACGAACACTGAAGCTTTCTTT. Translated, it gives CAWTETNTEAFF.

The chain links TRBV7-2 to TRBJ1-2; TRBD1 is a possible D gene (5 bases). CDR1 and CDR2 (germline): SGHTA, FQGNSA. This CDR3 is built from 12 residues. V was trimmed by 5 bases and J by 2 bases, leaving 6 bases between them. This chain's CDR3 is CASSNRNYGYTF. In DNA form, the CDR3 reads TGTGCCAGCAGCAACAGGAACTATGGCTACACCTTC.

V is TRBV6-5 and J is TRBJ2-1; TRBD1 matches at 9 bases. CDR1 and CDR2 from the germline V gene are MNHEY and SVGAGI. J was trimmed by 7 bases and V by 6 bases; bases with no gene match: 7. CDR3 length: 14 residues. As DNA, the CDR3 is TGTGCCAGCAGCCGGGACAGGGATTGGAATGAGCAGTTCTTC. This encodes CASSRDRDWNEQFF.

This chain links TRBV6-1 with TRBJ2-3; D uncertain. Deletions cut 5 bases from V and 6 bases from J, with 9 bases between. The CDR3 covers 12 residues. The germline gives CDR1 MNHNS, CDR2 SASEGT. CDR3 nucleotides: TGTGCCAGCAGTTGGAACCGGGATACGCAGTATTTT. This translates into CASSWNRDTQYF.